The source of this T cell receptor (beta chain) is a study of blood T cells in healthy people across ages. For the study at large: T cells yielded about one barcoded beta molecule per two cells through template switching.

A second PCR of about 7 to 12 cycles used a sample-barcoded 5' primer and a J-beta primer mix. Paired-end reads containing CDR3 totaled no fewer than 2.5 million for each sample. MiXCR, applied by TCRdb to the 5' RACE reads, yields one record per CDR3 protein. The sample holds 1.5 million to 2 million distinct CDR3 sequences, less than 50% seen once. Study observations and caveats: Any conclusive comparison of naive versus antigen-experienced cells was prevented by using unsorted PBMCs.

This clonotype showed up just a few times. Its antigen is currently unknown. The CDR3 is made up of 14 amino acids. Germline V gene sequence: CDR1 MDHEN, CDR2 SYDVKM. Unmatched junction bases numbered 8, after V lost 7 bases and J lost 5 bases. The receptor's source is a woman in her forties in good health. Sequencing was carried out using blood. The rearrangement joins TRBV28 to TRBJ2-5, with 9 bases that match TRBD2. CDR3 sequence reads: CASKRRGGYETQYF. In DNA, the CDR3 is TGTGCCAGCAAAAGGCGGGGGGGCTATGAGACCCAGTACTTC.